This T cell receptor beta chain was found in a study of blood T cell repertoires in COVID-19 (dated by TCRdb to 2020 to 2022). The study in broad terms: Collaborator samples came from the United States, Italy and Spain and covered acute and convalescent phases of COVID-19. The prospective study material was composed of cDNA or gDNA derived from T cells, B-cell-depleted T cells, or PBMCs. The dataset comprised deeply sampled blood TCRbeta repertoires from subjects exposed to, actively infected with, or recovered from COVID-19. A freely available public database, intended as a resource for researchers studying the immune response to SARS-CoV-2, is where the repertoires were released. The samples were drawn from two sources: the first 160 participants of the ongoing ImmuneRACE study, and 1,200 or so subjects contributed by 6 global collaborators. The sample metadata nearly always contained a de-identified subject ID, COVID-19 status, age in years and sex. Where HLA class I and class II types were available, the types were taken from metadata supplied by the sample provider, not from assay-based typing.

Details on this clone: The antigen it recognizes is unknown. Base quality data are lacking; no much larger clone is found one base away.

The paper's findings and limits, for the study overall: The amount of clinical and demographic metadata varied by source and participant and was provided uncurated.

TCRbeta CDR3 regions were amplified from genomic DNA using the immunoSEQ Assay, a bias-controlled multiplex PCR. The authors' pipeline ran thus. The number of nucleated cells in each sample was estimated from the amplification of reference gene primers within the assay. Sequence reads were collapsed and filtered to measure the absolute abundance of every unique TCRbeta CDR3 rearrangement. For each sample, productive Simpson clonality was calculated by taking the square root of Simpson's diversity index across productive rearrangements. TCRdb's version of the immuneACCESS table is confined to in-frame rearrangements and falls short of the full clone set. An unresolved V gene accounts for under half of the shortfall where checked; the remainder is of unknown origin. V and J calls plus clone size are reproduced from that table; the DNA served to infer D and trimming. The sample yields 140,000 to 150,000 clones; around 73% were counted once. The ten largest clonotypes hold 5% to 6.5% of the sample.

Taken from the germline V gene, the CDR1 and CDR2 loops are LGHNA and YNFKEQ. V was cut back by 0 bases and J by 8 bases, leaving a gap of 11 bases between them. The CDR3 numbers 14 residues from cysteine through phenylalanine. Of the read, only the CDR3 DNA is kept; its 42 bases are in frame from base 1. In the prospective study, participants were about 18 to 95 years old, resided in under 30 geographic areas of the United States, and were enrolled through a virtual design. In the prospective study, cohorts were assigned on the basis of participant-reported clinical history obtained from a screening survey and a study questionnaire. For ImmuneRACE Cohort 3, a participant was defined as recovered based on two consecutive negative NP/OP PCR tests, clearance by a healthcare professional, or resolution of symptoms. In the prospective study, mobile phlebotomists collected whole blood, serum and a nasopharyngeal or oropharyngeal swab from each participant. Over a roughly two-month period, participants in the prospective study had the option of providing additional blood draws and questionnaires. Blood samples from the prospective study were shipped frozen or at room temperature prior to DNA extraction.

The sequence was obtained from a woman between 50 and 59 years old who had recovered from COVID-19. The material sequenced was PBMCs or T cells enriched from blood (not recorded which). The chain uses TRBV4-2 and TRBJ1-3, and TRBD1 may be the D gene, going by 6 matching bases. The nucleotides read TGTGCCAGCAGCCAAGAAGGGGGGGCAGACACCATATATTTT. Its coded protein is CASSQEGGADTIYF.